A single sample is the source of the 7 T cell receptor beta chains below, sequenced in a study of Graves' ophthalmopathy and Graves' hyperthyroidism. RNA served as the template for amplifying TCR beta CDR3 regions. Second-round multiplex PCR came after a first-round RT-PCR that employed HTBI primers. In TCRdb, the multiplex PCR reads were re-called with MiXCR into one record per CDR3 protein. Among about 480,000 distinct CDR3 sequences listed, 14% were seen once. The specimen sequenced was blood. These receptor sequences come from a woman in her twenties or thirties with Graves' ophthalmopathy.

This clonotype was observed a handful of times. The V gene is TRBV30, the J gene TRBJ1-1; perhaps TRBD1 as D (5 bases). The CDR3 covers 14 residues. Trimming took 2 bases from V and 1 from J, leaving 11 bases between them. Per germline, CDR1 GTSNPN and CDR2 SVGIG (reference sequence). CDR3 in DNA: TGTGCCTGGAGTTATGTGGGGGGGAACACTGAAGCTTTCTTT. Its translation is CAWSYVGGNTEAFF.

This clonotype has a count of ten or more. This chain links TRBV7-6 with TRBJ2-7; 8 positions agree with TRBD1. The J segment lost 5 bases and the V segment lost 0 bases, leaving 9 bases of the junction unmatched. The CDR3 sequence is 16 residues long. CDR1 is SGHVS, CDR2 FNYEAQ, per germline. The CDR3 nucleotides read TGTGCCAGCAGCTTAGCTGGGGGCAAGACAGGGGACGAGCAGTACTTC. Protein sequence: CASSLAGGKTGDEQYF. The full variable domain, rest sourced from reference TRBV7-6 and TRBJ2-7, is GAGVSQSPRYKVTKRGQDVALRCDPISGHVSLYWYRQALGQGPEFLTYFNYEAQQDKSGLPNDRFSAERPEGSISTLTIQRTEQRDSAMYRCASSLAGGKTGDEQYFGPGTRLTVT.

The rearrangement uses TRBV12-3 or TRBV12-4 and TRBJ1-1, with D tentatively TRBD1 (5 bases). The CDR3 sequence is 12 residues long. V shed 2 bases and J shed 7 bases, with 8 bases lying between them. The CDR3: CASSLQGNEAFF. The CDR3 nucleotides read TGTGCCAGCAGTTTACAGGGAAATGAAGCTTTCTTT.

This clonotype was detected many times. V usage is TRBV20-1 and J usage is TRBJ1-2, with D possibly being TRBD1 (6 bases). The germline V gene encodes CDR1 DFQATT and CDR2 SNEGSKA (reference sequence). This CDR3 comprises 15 residues. Trimming stripped 0 bases from V and 0 bases from J, with 11 bases between. For the CDR3, the DNA is TGCAGTGCTAGAGATAACAGGGCTCCTAACTATGGCTACACCTTC. Translating gives CSARDNRAPNYGYTF.

This clonotype was seen ten or more times. V is TRBV12-3 or TRBV12-4 and J is TRBJ2-7, with D hard to call. The CDR3 totals 12 residues. V shed 0 bases and J shed 2 bases, with 2 bases lying between them. CDR3 in amino acids: CASSLATYEQYF. In DNA form, the CDR3 reads TGTGCCAGCAGTTTAGCCACCTACGAGCAGTACTTC.

In its sample, this clonotype was seen many times. The rearrangement joins TRBV19 to TRBJ2-2; perhaps D is TRBD1 or TRBD2 (6 bases each). Trimming removed 7 bases from V and 5 bases from J, with 17 bases in between. Germline V gene lookup returns CDR1 LNHDA and CDR2 SQIVND (reference sequence). The length of the CDR3 is 15 residues. The CDR3 sequence is CASTLGQGTTGELFF. The CDR3, as DNA: TGTGCCAGTACCCTGGGGCAGGGGACTACCGGGGAGCTGTTTTTT.

Ten or more counts support this clonotype. This chain joins TRBV20-1 and TRBJ2-7; 9 bases align to TRBD2. This CDR3 has 15 residues. V was pared by 6 bases and J by 2 bases, with 11 bases of the junction left unmatched. CDR1 and CDR2 (germline): DFQATT, SNEGSKA (reference sequence). As DNA, the CDR3 is TGCAGTGCCCTGGCGGGAGGGCGGGGTCCCTACGAGCAGTACTTC. Translating gives CSALAGGRGPYEQYF.